These T cell receptor beta chains were read from a single sample in a study of T cell responses to AZD1222 COVID-19 vaccine. Using immunoSEQ multiplex PCR, the repertoire was profiled, and TCRdb retains in-frame clones only, with some absent. Among about 120,000 clones listed, 70% to 90% were seen once. The specimen was peripheral blood, collected on day 0 of AZD1222 vaccination. Receptors originate from an adult in good health. Each CDR3 is given with its conserved first and last residue. The D gene is left open where the match is weak. Clone size appears in some rows only: once, few, many, or a class for an expanded clone.

len: 15; v_gene: TRBV3-1/TRBV3-2; j_gene: TRBJ1-5; abundance: .; d_gene: TRBD1; CDR3aa: CASSLSRQGPQPQHF; CDR3nt: TGTGCCAGCAGCCTTTCCAGACAGGGCCCCCAGCCCCAGCATTTT
len: 16; v_gene: TRBV11-3; j_gene: TRBJ2-3; abundance: .; d_gene: TRBD2; CDR3aa: CASSLRLAGSTDTQYF; CDR3nt: TGTGCCAGCAGCCTTCGGCTAGCGGGGAGCACAGATACGCAGTATTTT
len: 12; v_gene: TRBV2; j_gene: TRBJ1-2; abundance: .; d_gene: .; CDR3aa: CASRREDYGYTF; CDR3nt: TGTGCCAGCAGGCGGGAGGACTATGGCTACACCTTC
len: 13; v_gene: TRBV3-1/TRBV3-2; j_gene: TRBJ2-3; abundance: .; d_gene: .; CDR3aa: CASSQVSTDTQYF; CDR3nt: TGTGCCAGCAGCCAGGTTTCCACAGATACGCAGTATTTT
len: 14; v_gene: TRBV2; j_gene: TRBJ1-4; abundance: .; d_gene: .; CDR3aa: CASSPGPPNEKLFF; CDR3nt: TGTGCCAGCAGCCCCGGACCCCCTAATGAAAAACTGTTTTTT
len: 15; v_gene: TRBV28; j_gene: TRBJ1-2; abundance: .; d_gene: TRBD1; CDR3aa: CASSSLGQGSNGYTF; CDR3nt: TGTGCCAGCAGTTCCCTGGGACAGGGGAGTAATGGCTACACCTTC
len: 14; v_gene: TRBV5-1; j_gene: TRBJ1-2; abundance: once; d_gene: .; CDR3aa: CASSLTVSDYGYTF; CDR3nt: TGCGCCAGCAGCTTGACGGTCTCCGACTATGGCTACACCTTC
len: 13; v_gene: TRBV28; j_gene: TRBJ1-1; abundance: .; d_gene: .; CDR3aa: CASRESGTVEAFF; CDR3nt: TGTGCCAGCAGAGAGTCCGGGACTGTTGAAGCTTTCTTT
len: 17; v_gene: TRBV7-3; j_gene: TRBJ2-2; abundance: few; d_gene: .; CDR3aa: CASSPTADRTNTGELFF; CDR3nt: TGTGCCAGCAGCCCTACAGCGGACAGAACGAACACCGGGGAGCTGTTTTTT
len: 15; v_gene: TRBV3-1/TRBV3-2; j_gene: TRBJ2-2; abundance: .; d_gene: .; CDR3aa: CASSQVRTLVGELFF; CDR3nt: TGTGCCAGCAGCCAAGTCAGGACACTTGTCGGGGAGCTGTTTTTT
len: 13; v_gene: TRBV5-6; j_gene: TRBJ1-5; abundance: .; d_gene: .; CDR3aa: CASSLAGKQPQHF; CDR3nt: TGTGCCAGCAGCTTGGCAGGGAAACAGCCCCAGCATTTT
len: 15; v_gene: TRBV5-1; j_gene: TRBJ1-2; abundance: .; d_gene: TRBD1; CDR3aa: CASSLLDRGLEGYTF; CDR3nt: TGCGCCAGCAGCTTATTGGACAGGGGGTTAGAGGGCTACACCTTC
len: 13; v_gene: TRBV7-3; j_gene: TRBJ1-6; abundance: .; d_gene: TRBD1; CDR3aa: CASQGQGNSPLHF; CDR3nt: TGTGCCAGCCAAGGACAGGGGAATTCACCCCTCCACTTT
len: 14; v_gene: TRBV6-2/TRBV6-3; j_gene: TRBJ1-2; abundance: .; d_gene: .; CDR3aa: CASSYFVAGNGYTF; CDR3nt: TGTGCCAGCAGTTACTTCGTGGCAGGGAATGGCTACACCTTC
len: 17; v_gene: TRBV11-2; j_gene: TRBJ2-2; abundance: .; d_gene: TRBD2; CDR3aa: CASSREGAGANTGELFF; CDR3nt: TGTGCCAGCAGCCGAGAAGGTGCGGGAGCTAACACCGGGGAGCTGTTTTTT
len: 14; v_gene: TRBV28; j_gene: TRBJ2-7; abundance: .; d_gene: TRBD1; CDR3aa: CASSFRRGQGEQYF; CDR3nt: TGTGCCAGCAGTTTCCGCAGGGGGCAGGGCGAGCAGTACTTC
len: 15; v_gene: TRBV27; j_gene: TRBJ2-7; abundance: .; d_gene: .; CDR3aa: CASSLGGYASYEQYF; CDR3nt: TGTGCCAGCAGTTTAGGGGGCTACGCTTCCTACGAGCAGTACTTC
len: 13; v_gene: TRBV5-4; j_gene: TRBJ1-6; abundance: .; d_gene: .; CDR3aa: CASSREYNSPLHF; CDR3nt: TGTGCCAGCAGCCGGGAGTATAATTCACCCCTCCACTTT
len: 16; v_gene: TRBV28; j_gene: TRBJ2-2; abundance: .; d_gene: TRBD2; CDR3aa: CASSLPSGGGVGELFF; CDR3nt: TGTGCCAGCAGTCTCCCGAGCGGGGGCGGGGTCGGGGAGCTGTTTTTT
len: 13; v_gene: TRBV27; j_gene: TRBJ2-7; abundance: few; d_gene: .; CDR3aa: CASSLSRAHEQYF; CDR3nt: TGTGCCAGCAGTTTATCCAGGGCCCACGAGCAGTACTTC
len: 13; v_gene: TRBV19; j_gene: TRBJ2-5; abundance: .; d_gene: .; CDR3aa: CASSADPGETQYF; CDR3nt: TGTGCCAGTAGTGCCGACCCGGGGGAGACCCAGTACTTC
len: 15; v_gene: TRBV19; j_gene: TRBJ1-1; abundance: .; d_gene: .; CDR3aa: CASSISLAQKTEAFF; CDR3nt: TGTGCCAGTAGTATCTCTCTAGCGCAGAAAACTGAAGCTTTCTTT